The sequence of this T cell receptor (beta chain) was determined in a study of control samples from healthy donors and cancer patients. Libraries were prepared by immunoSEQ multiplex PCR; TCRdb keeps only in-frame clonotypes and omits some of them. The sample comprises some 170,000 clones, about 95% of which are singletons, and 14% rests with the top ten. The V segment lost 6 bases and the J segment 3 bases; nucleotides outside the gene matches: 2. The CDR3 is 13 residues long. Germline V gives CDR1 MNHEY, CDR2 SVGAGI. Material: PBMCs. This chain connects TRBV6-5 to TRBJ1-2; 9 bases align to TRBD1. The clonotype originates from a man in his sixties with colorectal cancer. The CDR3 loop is CASRRDRDYGYTF. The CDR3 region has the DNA TGTGCCAGCAGACGGGACAGGGACTATGGCTACACCTTC.